This paragraph reports one T cell receptor beta chain. The antigen remains unidentified. Using its own MiXCR run on the RT-PCR reads, TCRdb lists one record per CDR3 protein. The data contain fewer than 700,000 distinct CDR3 sequences, over 10% of them singletons. Germline loops: CDR1 SQVTM, CDR2 ANQGSEA. This CDR3 has 15 residues. Trimming cost V 1 base and J 4 bases; bases outside gene matches: 7. The sample originates from a study of response to subunit inactivated influenza vaccine. Study results and limitations: The authors suggested that few new T cells are recruited per seasonal influenza vaccination.

This sequence was found in a man in his forties or fifties who received an inactivated influenza vaccine. The sequencing here drew on PBMCs from blood, taken roughly 48 days after vaccination. The V gene is TRBV29-1, the J gene TRBJ2-7; 10 nucleotides line up with TRBD1. The CDR3 is CSVEVLGTGDYEQYF. The DNA for the CDR3 is TGCAGCGTTGAAGTCCTGGGGACAGGGGATTACGAGCAGTACTTC.